One sample yielded the 23 T cell receptor beta chains listed below, sequenced in a study of T cells in Graves' hyperthyroidism and ophthalmopathy. Authors of the study amplified TCR beta CDR3 regions from RNA transcripts. The TCR CDR3 first-round RT-PCR relied on the HTBI primer set. TCRdb ran MiXCR on the multiplex PCR reads and lists one entry per CDR3 protein. This table holds around 300,000 distinct CDR3 sequences, 13% found once. The sequencing input was blood. The origin of the receptors is a woman between 25 and 40 years old with Graves' hyperthyroidism that later progressed to Graves' ophthalmopathy.

This clonotype has just a few counts. The J gene is TRBJ2-7, the V gene TRBV20-1; perhaps TRBD1 as D (6 bases). Trimming shortened V by 4 bases and J by 2 bases, and 12 bases separated the two germline ends. This CDR3 spans 13 amino acids. CDR1 is DFQATT and CDR2 is SNEGSKA in the germline V gene (reference sequence). The CDR3 spells CSATQQGPYEQYF. The CDR3 DNA is TGCAGTGCTACCCAACAGGGACCCTACGAGCAGTACTTC.

This clonotype was observed many times. The V and J genes are TRBV20-1 and TRBJ2-3, with D possibly TRBD2 on 5 matching bases. This CDR3 is 14 amino acids long. The V gene's germline CDR1 is DFQATT and CDR2 SNEGSKA (reference sequence). Trimming took 6 bases from V and 0 from J, leaving 13 bases between them. CDR3 nucleotide sequence: TGCAGTGCCCCTGTGCGGACTAGCACAGATACGCAGTATTTT. Amino acid sequence: CSAPVRTSTDTQYF.

There are many counts of this clonotype. The chain is built from TRBV7-2 and TRBJ1-3; 7 bases are shared with TRBD1. The junction had 7 bases not matched to a gene; V was cut back by 5 bases and J by 6 bases. The CDR3 totals 14 residues. Germline CDR1 reads SGHTA; CDR2 reads FQGNSA. The DNA of the CDR3 is TGTGCCAGCAGCCAGCAGACAGGGTTAAACACCATATATTTT. Protein: CASSQQTGLNTIYF. Supplemented by reference TRBV7-2 and TRBJ1-3, the full variable domain reads GAGVSQSPSNKVTEKGKDVELRCDPISGHTALYWYRQSLGQGLEFLIYFQGNSAPDKSGLPSDRFSAERTGGSVSTLTIQRTQQEDSAVYLCASSQQTGLNTIYFGEGSWLTVV.

The J gene is TRBJ1-4, the V gene TRBV6-4; no clear D. Per germline, CDR1 MRHNA and CDR2 SNTAGT. V was clipped by 7 bases and J by 7 bases, with 7 bases between them. This CDR3 has 11 amino acids. Here the CDR3 DNA reads TGTGCCAGCAAAAGTACTGAAAAACTGTTTTTT. This encodes CASKSTEKLFF.

This clonotype was found many times. The chain links TRBV27 to TRBJ2-6; D is perhaps TRBD1 (5 bases). Germline CDR1 MNHEY, CDR2 SMNVEV (reference sequence). The length of the CDR3 is 16 residues. V lost 5 bases and J lost 2, with 13 bases in between. CDR3 in DNA: TGTGCCAGCAGTCGTCAGGGAACACCTGGGGCCAACGTCCTGACTTTC. Protein product: CASSRQGTPGANVLTF.

This CDR3 reads CASSQGGGARGYTF. In DNA form, the CDR3 reads TGCGCCAGCAGCCAAGGGGGAGGGGCGCGCGGCTACACCTTC. The rearrangement links TRBV4-1 to TRBJ1-2; tentatively, D is TRBD1 (5 bases). V lost 1 base and J lost 8, with 14 bases in between. Germline CDR1 MGHRA, CDR2 YSYEKL. This CDR3 has 14 amino acids.

This clonotype was observed many times. In nucleotides, the CDR3 is TGTGCCAGCAGTTCCCCCGGACAGCCTGGAAACACCATATATTTT. Translating gives CASSSPGQPGNTIYF. This chain links TRBV28 with TRBJ1-3; a weak D match, TRBD1 (6 bases). Germline lookup yields CDR1 MDHEN and CDR2 SYDVKM. With 4 bases removed from V and 2 bases from J, the gap between germline ends came to 12 bases. CDR3 length: 15 residues.

Notes on this clonotype: A much larger clone differs by one base, so this may be a read error. The chain combines TRBV20-1 with TRBJ2-1; TRBD2 matches at 9 bases. The CDR3 has 11 residues. The junction had 3 bases not matched to a gene; V was cut back by 6 bases and J by 9 bases. CDR1 and CDR2 from the germline V gene are DFQATT and SNEGSKA (reference sequence). The CDR3 sequence: CSAWRGGEQFF. CDR3 bases: TGCAGTGCGTGGCGGGGGGGTGAGCAGTTCTTC.

This clonotype was counted many times. The chain carries TRBV12-3 or TRBV12-4 and TRBJ1-3; D is uncertain. The CDR3 consists of 12 residues. Trimming left V 9 bases short and J 5 bases short, with 11 bases between. CDR3 bases: TGTGCCAGTTCAGAAAGCCGAAACACCATATATTTT. Its translation: CASSESRNTIYF.

At least ten counts were recorded for this clonotype. This chain uses TRBV7-2 with TRBJ2-1; D possibly matches TRBD1 or TRBD2 (5 bases each). CDR1 and CDR2 from the germline V gene are SGHTA and FQGNSA. Trimming removed 4 bases from V and 5 bases from J, with 18 bases in between. The CDR3 extends over 16 amino acids. As DNA, the CDR3 is TGTGCCAGCAGCTCCTGGGACGTGCTACGGAACAATGAGCAGTTCTTC. It is translated as CASSSWDVLRNNEQFF. Complete variable domain (other parts from reference TRBV7-2 and TRBJ2-1): GAGVSQSPSNKVTEKGKDVELRCDPISGHTALYWYRQSLGQGLEFLIYFQGNSAPDKSGLPSDRFSAERTGGSVSTLTIQRTQQEDSAVYLCASSSWDVLRNNEQFFGPGTRLTVL.

This clonotype was observed many times. The CDR3 loop reads CASSRQSTDTQYF. The CDR3 DNA is TGTGCCAGCAGCCGACAAAGCACAGATACGCAGTATTTT. This chain joins TRBV7-9 and TRBJ2-3; no clear D. The CDR3 extends over 13 amino acids. The V gene's germline CDR1 is SEHNR and CDR2 FQNEAQ (reference sequence). Trimming shortened V by 5 bases and J by 0 bases, and 6 bases separated the two germline ends.

The gene calls are TRBV28 and TRBJ2-3, with TRBD2 as a possible D gene (5 bases). CDR1 and CDR2 (germline): MDHEN, SYDVKM. V lost 11 bases and J lost 6, with 27 bases in between. This CDR3 spans 16 amino acids. The CDR3 reads CALIEAVADYQDTQYF. The CDR3 nucleotides are TGTGCCCTTATCGAAGCGGTAGCTGATTATCAGGATACGCAGTATTTT.

The table lists this clonotype with many counts. V is TRBV9 and J is TRBJ2-1; 12 nucleotides agree with TRBD2. The length of the CDR3 is 17 residues. The germline CDR1 and CDR2 sequences are SGDLS and YYNGEE. The V gene end was trimmed by 4 bases and the J gene end by 9 bases; junction bases not matched to a gene: 14. The CDR3 protein is CASSTGGLAGFLTEQFF. The DNA for the CDR3 is TGTGCCAGCAGCACTGGGGGACTAGCGGGTTTTCTCACTGAGCAGTTCTTC.

This clonotype showed up many times. The J gene is TRBJ1-1, the V gene TRBV11-2, with D unclear. This CDR3 has 13 residues. Germline CDR1 SGHAT, CDR2 FQNNGV. Trimming stripped 5 bases from V and 7 bases from J, with 14 bases between. The CDR3: CASSATGSIEAFF. CDR3 in DNA: TGTGCCAGCAGCGCCACCGGGTCTATTGAAGCTTTCTTT.

At least ten counts were recorded for this clonotype. V gene TRBV6-2 or TRBV6-3 combines with J gene TRBJ1-5; D is unclear. The CDR3 extends over 15 amino acids. Germline values: CDR1 MNHEY, CDR2 SVGEGT. V lost 0 bases and J 0 bases, leaving 6 bases between the germline ends. CDR3 loop: CASSYSWVSNQPQHF. In DNA, the CDR3 is TGTGCCAGCAGTTACTCATGGGTTAGCAATCAGCCCCAGCATTTT.

This clonotype was picked up many times. The chain links TRBV9 to TRBJ2-3, with D unresolved. The CDR3 runs to 13 residues. Germline V gene lookup returns CDR1 SGDLS and CDR2 YYNGEE. V lost 0 bases to trimming and J lost 1 base, with 3 bases between them. This CDR3 is CASSVVRTDTQYF. The CDR3 DNA reads TGTGCCAGCAGCGTAGTACGCACAGATACGCAGTATTTT.

This clonotype was counted at least ten times. This chain uses TRBV6-2 or TRBV6-3 with TRBJ2-1; 11 positions match TRBD2. The CDR3 loop spans 15 amino acids. The junction had 2 bases not matched to a gene; V was cut back by 0 bases and J by 7 bases. Looked up from germline, CDR1 is MNHEY and CDR2 is SVGEGT. CDR3: CASSYSLAGGNEQFF. CDR3 in DNA: TGTGCCAGCAGTTACTCCCTAGCGGGAGGAAATGAGCAGTTCTTC.

This clonotype was seen at least ten times. This chain links TRBV28 with TRBJ2-7; 7 bases are shared with TRBD1. V dropped 6 bases and J dropped 7; count of bases not matched to a gene: 6. The CDR3 is 12 amino acids. Germline assignment: CDR1 MDHEN and CDR2 SYDVKM. CDR3 coding DNA: TGTGCCAGCAGCCGGACAGGCACGGAGCAGTACTTC. This sequence encodes CASSRTGTEQYF.

This clonotype was observed many times. The chain joins TRBV15 to TRBJ1-2; 9 bases fit TRBD1. The length of the CDR3 is 16 residues. V shed 0 bases, J shed 4 bases, and the junction held 6 bases outside the gene matches. Germline-derived CDR1 and CDR2 are LNHNV and YYDKDF (reference sequence). The CDR3 DNA reads as TGTGCCACCAGCAGAGATGGGGGACAGGGTGGCTATGGCTACACCTTC. Protein product: CATSRDGGQGGYGYTF.

This clonotype was detected many times. The DNA of the CDR3 is TGTGCCACTTGGCGGGGAGAGATTGAAGCTTTCTTT. Residues: CATWRGEIEAFF. V gene TRBV28 combines with J gene TRBJ1-1; no definite D call. V dropped 10 bases and J dropped 7 bases, with 16 bases sitting between them. The CDR3 is made up of 12 amino acids. Looked up from germline, CDR1 is MDHEN and CDR2 is SYDVKM.

V and J are TRBV15 and TRBJ2-7; 10 nucleotides agree with TRBD2. Germline CDR1 and CDR2: LNHNV and YYDKDF (reference sequence). The CDR3 loop spans 16 amino acids. Trimming at V came to 2 bases and at J to 3 bases, leaving 7 bases not matched to a gene. DNA of the CDR3: TGTGCCACCAGCAGAAATAGGTCTAGCGGGGGCTACGAGCAGTACTTC. The encoded protein is CATSRNRSSGGYEQYF.

This clonotype was observed many times. The V gene is TRBV7-2, the J gene TRBJ2-7; D gene uncertain. The V gene lost 6 bases and the J gene lost 6 bases, with 15 bases spanning the gap. The CDR3 totals 13 residues. CDR1 and CDR2 (germline): SGHTA, FQGNSA. CDR3 sequence: CASRQTGVGEQYF. The CDR3 nucleotides read TGTGCCAGCAGGCAAACCGGAGTAGGCGAGCAGTACTTC.

This rearrangement joins TRBV24-1 to TRBJ2-5; 7 bases align to TRBD2. Germline CDR1 is KGHDR and CDR2 is SFDVKD. The CDR3 is made up of 14 amino acids. V lost 5 bases and J lost 4; bases outside the gene matches: 6. This chain's CDR3 is CATSASGVRETQYF. Written as DNA, the CDR3 is TGTGCCACCAGTGCAAGCGGGGTACGAGAGACCCAGTACTTC.